The T cell receptor (beta chain) under discussion was sequenced for a study of identifying expanded T cells in peripheral blood. Study results and limitations: Across healthy donors, higher total template counts meant significantly greater approximately two-week count variance. Technical replicates showed roughly 1.2 changed clones; around two weeks roughly 16; four weeks 19.

The table came from immunoSEQ multiplex PCR; TCRdb's copy has only in-frame clones and leaves some out. The sample holds tens of thousands of clones, 88% seen once. Turning to this clone: Its antigen is unknown.

The CDR3 is 14 amino acids. The receptor comes from a person between 18 and 75 years old in good health. The chain joins TRBV21-1 to TRBJ1-1; the table's D gene call, TRBD1, was not cross checked with the DNA. TRBV21-1 is a known pseudogene. Material: blood. The chain's CDR3 is CASIKGQGRTEAFF. In DNA, the CDR3 is TGTGCCAGCATCAAAGGACAGGGTCGAACTGAAGCTTTCTTT.